What follows is one T cell receptor (beta chain) and its context. Its binding antigen is unknown. No base qualities exist here, and no much larger clone lies one base off it. The library relied on the immunoSEQ multiplex PCR assay. For the multiplex PCR, a mixture combining 60 forward primers for TCR Vbeta segments and 13 reverse primers for TCR Jbeta segments was used. The CDR3 region of rearranged TCR beta genes was amplified from genomic DNA with a multiplex PCR assay. Amplified TCR beta libraries were sequenced as 87-base-pair reads on the Illumina HiSeq System. The study's own analysis went as follows. In a later analysis, tens of millions of unique TCR beta chains were counted across the 650 to 700 repertoires, and approximately 11 million of these chains were shared by at least two donors. Raw reads were error-corrected and collapsed into unique sequences with a nearest-neighbor algorithm that merged closely related sequences to remove PCR and sequencing errors. Alignment of CDR3 sequences to IMGT reference sequences was used to assign V, D and J gene segments. For a sequence to be retained, a match of at least six nucleotides was required to both a V gene segment and a J gene segment. Rearrangements were called productive when the CDR3 lacked stop codons and stayed in frame with V and J; all others were non-productive. CDR3 was defined by IMGT convention, running from the second conserved V-encoded cysteine to the conserved J-encoded phenylalanine. In an earlier analysis of more than 550 of the donors, sequences lacking an unambiguous match to a single V gene segment were excluded. An earlier analysis of about 600 of the donors called V segments functional above 56.7% productive rearrangements and segregating when the between-donor standard deviation exceeded 5%. A statistical classification framework was built for diagnosing cytomegalovirus status from the catalog of TCR beta chain sequences. In a later analysis, TCR nucleotide sequences were compared against IMGT/GENE-DB human TR gene sequences so that V and J genes could be assigned. In a later analysis, CDR3 sequences and most-parsimonious VDJ recombination scenarios were assigned using the TCRdist pipeline. In a later analysis, each TCR beta chain was defined by its CDR3 amino acid sequence together with its V-gene family, and reads without a unique V-gene family were excluded. As a way to deal with suspected cross-contamination and a sequencing artifact, a later analysis dropped under 600 nucleotide sequences that were highly shared and had low generation probability. In a later analysis, a clonal expansion index was calculated for each public chain from normalized within-repertoire ranks of inferred template counts. A later analysis computed generation probabilities with a VDJ recombination model fitted to out-of-frame rearrangements, and checked the results against IGoR. In a later analysis, hypergeometric tests were used to score TCR-TCR, TCR-HLA and TCR-CMV co-occurrence, with a repertoire-size bias correction applied to TCR pairs. To estimate false discovery rates, a later analysis permuted the HLA or CMV assignments 20 times. In a later analysis, co-occurring TCRs were grouped using DBSCAN, with TCRdist sequence similarity added in when clustering inside HLA-allele-positive subsets. Co-occurrence clustering excluded repertoires with fewer than 30,000 or more than 120,000 public chains, plus five with anomalous nucleotide sharing. Here the immuneACCESS table is served through TCRdb, limited to in-frame sequences with V and J called. Missing clones are a known gap in these copies; in checked studies unresolved V genes cover under half, and the rest lacks a known reason. Clonal size and the V and J genes are those of that table, whereas D and trimming came from the DNA. The sample table records some 190,000 clones; around 78% of these occur just once. The ten top clones hold around 1.6% of the sample.

Germline trimming amounts to 1 base on V and 8 bases on J, with 4 as the count of junction bases outside the gene matches. The germline V gene (reference sequence) supplies CDR1 SEHNR and CDR2 FQNEAQ. The CDR3 numbers 15 residues from cysteine through phenylalanine. Only the CDR3 DNA stays, 45 bases, in frame from base 1. The data stem from a study of cytomegalovirus exposure and HLA in healthy donors (dated by TCRdb to the late 2010s). Context from the whole study: In an earlier analysis of around 540 of the donors, about 270 Gb of sequence data and just under 120 million unique TCR beta sequences from 150 million to 200 million T cells were reported. An early release that covered fewer than 750 HLA-typed donors contained about 300 gigabases of sequencing data and 85 million to 100 million unique TCR sequences. Of the approximately 400 genotyped donors, 81% fell in the genetic ancestry cluster associated with self-reported Caucasian donors. The study aimed to test whether cataloging public T cell receptors could reveal signatures of past pathogen exposure. Using immunosequencing, the study profiled T cell repertoires from fewer than 700 subjects and related those repertoires to cytomegalovirus serostatus. In addition to the first cohort of approximately 650 subjects, a separate validation cohort of 130 or so different subjects was used. High-throughput TCR immunosequencing, statistical association of individual TCRs with disease status, and machine learning were combined to predict cytomegalovirus infection status. A later analysis re-examined previously published TCR beta repertoires from 610 or so donors and added high-resolution HLA genotyping to investigate patterns of TCR occurrence. In the later analysis, no new phenotypic data were used to find candidate immune exposures; instead, reliance was placed on TCR beta sequences and their occurrence across donors. To decide whether each TCR beta V gene segment behaved as functional or pseudogenic, an earlier analysis of approximately 590 of the donors relied on high-throughput TCR beta sequencing. Alongside the repertoire data, information on donor age, sex, ethnicity and CMV serostatus was compiled. A later genetic analysis used genome-wide SNP genotypes for about 60% of the roughly 700 donors, treating that subset as a discovery cohort. All discovery cohort repertoires had been generated using a single sequencing platform. Both class I and class II loci were covered by HLA typing, at four-digit resolution. Typing coverage differed by locus: A, B, C, DRB1 and DQB1 were typed in about 620-640 donors, DQA1 in approximately 520, DPA1 in approximately 610, and DPB1 in 472. About five DR-DQ haplotypes were treated as single units for association and clustering because of strong linkage in the cohort. On average, roughly 240,000 unique TCR beta nucleotide sequences were sequenced per donor among 398 genotyped donors of the cohort, with around 19% of those sequences being non-productive. What the study reported, not specific to this receptor: Assigning TCR associations to individual alleles was difficult when HLA alleles, especially DR and DQ, strongly co-occurred. The classifier was reported to diagnose cytomegalovirus status with high specificity and sensitivity in both the original cohort and the validation cohort. The only immune exposure information available for the cohort was CMV serostatus. A further reported finding was that TCR beta sequences accurately predicted the HLA-A and HLA-B alleles for most subjects in the first cohort. At a false discovery rate of 0.05, a later analysis linked 16,951 TCR beta sequences to specific HLA alleles. A later analysis reported that several top co-occurrence clusters appeared linked to parvovirus B19, influenza, CMV and Epstein-Barr virus. Because some donors lacked HLA typing at each locus, the association tests relied only on the typed subset. According to a later analysis, TCR association rates differed among HLA loci, with DRB1 alleles showing the most associated TCRs and HLA-C alleles showing the fewest. Correlated functional status among segregating V segments might be attributable to linkage disequilibrium, but an unknown experimental factor could not be ruled out. In vitro tests confirmed that a few of the cytomegalovirus-associated TCR beta chains recognize cytomegalovirus antigens. In a later genetic analysis, fewer N-insertions in productive TCRs were reported among donors in an Asian-associated ancestry cluster than the approximately 670-donor mean. The authors suggested that the approach could potentially be extended to other disease states and immunological phenotypes. V-gene and J-gene trimming of TCR beta chains was associated with a missense DCLRE1C variant in a later genetic analysis, and the association was replicated in an independent cohort. Most TCR sequences were observed very rarely across donors, whereas some public TCRs were present in many individuals. Because counts were too low, approximately 18 rarely observed V segments, including chromosome 9 orphons, were excluded from the earlier analysis of around 640 of the donors. In this cohort, only TCR beta chains were sequenced, and detectable features were limited by the absence of alpha or paired-chain data. Roughly uniform sequencing depth across donors was assumed in presence/absence analyses, although this assumption may not hold. Broadly in line with IMGT annotations, most TCR beta V segments showed up in productive rearrangements about 87% or about 30% of the time in an earlier analysis of about 500 of the donors. The 87-base-pair reads could not distinguish some IMGT-functional V segments, including TRBV6-2 and TRBV6-3, so those segments were excluded. A cluster of highly shared sequence variants was judged likely to represent a technical artifact of the sequencing pipeline. In a later analysis, most CMV-associated TCR beta chains were found to appear HLA-restricted, with HLA associations seemingly driven largely by CMV exposure. The study gave a list of some 150 TCR beta chains associated with cytomegalovirus. In a later analysis, HLA-associated TCR beta chains showed more clonal expansion and lower generation probabilities than non-associated chains that were equally common.

The cohort comprised 670 or so healthy bone marrow donors. At the time of sampling, every cohort member was nominally healthy, though immune exposures that went unrecorded were likely present. The donor was CMV seronegative and was included in the group of about 400 seronegative cohort members. A peripheral blood sample was collected from each donor, and TCR beta sequencing was performed on peripheral blood mononuclear cells. The Qiagen DNeasy Blood Extraction Kit was used to extract genomic DNA from the blood cell samples. Source material: PBMCs. Here the chain combines TRBV7-9 and TRBJ2-4; 11 bases in the junction line up with TRBD2. The TCR originated in a man between 18 and 29 years old in good health and CMV-seronegative. CDR3 loop: CASSLVSGGADIQYF. The DNA sequence is TGTGCCAGCAGCTTAGTTAGCGGGGGGGCGGACATTCAGTACTTC.